The TCR beta chain under discussion was sequenced for a study of shared T cell receptors in the human thymus. This clone turned up a few times. Some clones are missing from TCRdb's copy, which holds only in-frame ones; the method was immunoSEQ multiplex PCR. The repertoire holds approximately 730,000 clones, with 70% to 90% as singletons. These data were also reused for a study on human thymus T cells. That study reports: Donor material was obtained from healthy Finnish infants undergoing corrective surgery for congenital heart defects. Corrective cardiac operations yielded the resected thymus tissue. Reports from related research described highly overlapping thymic repertoires among unrelated individuals.

The sequencing input was thymocytes. The sequence was collected from a girl in the first two years of life with a congenital heart defect.

CDR3 in amino acids: CASSYGTGTYYGYTF. CDR3 DNA: TGTGCCAGCAGTTACGGGACAGGGACATACTATGGCTACACCTTC. V is TRBV6-6 and J is TRBJ1-2; 9 bases are shared with TRBD1. Trimming cost V 2 bases and J 3 bases; bases outside gene matches: 4. The germline V gene encodes CDR1 MNHNY and CDR2 SVGAGI (reference sequence). The length of the CDR3 is 15 residues.